These 28 T cell receptor beta chains came from one sample sequenced in a study of blood T cells in healthy people across ages. With a J-beta primer mix and a sample-barcoded 5' primer, a second PCR ran roughly 6 to 11 cycles. One entry per CDR3 protein, called by TCRdb with MiXCR from the 5' RACE reads. The repertoire holds 600,000 to 1,000,000 distinct CDR3 sequences, 55% to 70% seen once, with about 20% in the top ten. Source material: blood. All receptors come from a man aged 25 to 40 in good health.

This clonotype has just a few counts. CDR3 DNA sequence: TGCAGTGCCCCCACCGGGCTACGCTACGAGCAGTACTTC. It specifies CSAPTGLRYEQYF. V gene TRBV20-1 combines with J gene TRBJ2-4; D ambiguous. The J call is uncertain, as TRBJ2-7 better fits the DNA end. The CDR3 length is 13 residues. Germline V gives CDR1 DFQATT, CDR2 SNEGSKA (reference sequence).

This clonotype was seen just once. V is TRBV3-1 and J is TRBJ2-4; D is ambiguous. The DNA end favors TRBJ2-5, so the J call may be wrong. The germline CDR1 and CDR2 sequences are LGHDT and YNNKEL (reference sequence). The CDR3 totals 15 residues. The CDR3 sequence: CASSQDRVKGETQYF. The CDR3 DNA sequence: TGTGCCAGCAGCCAAGATAGGGTAAAAGGGGAGACCCAGTACTTC.

This clonotype was counted between two and nine times. This chain links TRBV6-2 or TRBV6-3 with TRBJ2-1, with D unclear. The CDR3 covers 13 residues. Trimming shortened V by 7 bases and J by 3 bases, and 10 bases separated the two germline ends. Germline lookup yields CDR1 MNHEY and CDR2 SVGEGT. CDR3 nucleotides: TGTGCCAGCACCACCCCGAACTACAATGAGCAGTTCTTC. Protein sequence: CASTTPNYNEQFF.

The CDR3 DNA is TGTGCCAGCACCAGGACTCAAGAGACCCAGTACTTC. Translating it yields CASTRTQETQYF. The V and J genes are TRBV7-9 and TRBJ2-5; tentative D call: TRBD2 (5 bases). The CDR3 has 12 amino acids. CDR1 is SEHNR, CDR2 FQNEAQ, per germline (reference sequence). V was shortened by 7 bases and J by 2 bases, with 8 bases between the two germline ends.

Here the CDR3 DNA reads TGTGCCAGCAGCGTAGGGTGGGGACAAGAGACCCAGTACTTC. Amino acids: CASSVGWGQETQYF. The rearrangement joins TRBV9 to TRBJ2-5, with D unclear. Trimming cost V 0 bases and J 2 bases, with 8 bases left between them. Germline V CDR1 and CDR2: SGDLS, YYNGEE. The CDR3 totals 14 residues.

The chain uses TRBV27 and TRBJ1-6; D unclear. Trimming removed 8 bases at V and 0 bases at J, with 11 bases between. Germline-derived CDR1 and CDR2 are MNHEY and SMNVEV (reference sequence). CDR3 length equals 15 residues. The chain's CDR3 is CASRRVSSYNSPLHF. The CDR3 DNA reads TGTGCCAGCCGCCGAGTGAGCTCCTATAATTCACCCCTCCACTTT.

The table lists this clonotype with a count of one. The chain couples TRBV25-1 to TRBJ1-1; weak D call: TRBD1 (6 bases). This CDR3 contains 12 residues. Germline CDR1 MGHDK, CDR2 SYGVNS. V dropped 2 bases and J dropped 7 bases, with 8 bases sitting between them. The CDR3 DNA is TGTGCCAGCAGTGAACCAGGGGATGAAGCTTTCTTT. Protein: CASSEPGDEAFF.

On this clonotype itself: At one end the junction does not follow the germline gene, possibly because of a read error. This sequence joins TRBV27 and TRBJ2-6, with 7 bases that match TRBD1. The CDR3 is 14 amino acids. From germline, CDR1 is MNHEY and CDR2 SMNVEV (reference sequence). CDR3 nucleotide sequence: TGTGCCAGCAGTGACAGGGCTGGGGCCGACGTCCTGACTTTC. Translation: CASSDRAGADVLTF. The variable domain in full, with the rest retrieved from reference TRBV27 and TRBJ2-6, is EAQVTQNPRYLITVTGKKLTVTCSQNMNHEYMSWYRQDPGLGLRQIYYSMNVEVTDKGDVPEGYKVSRKEKRNFPLILESPSPNQTSLYFCASSDRAGADVLTFGAGSRLTVL.

The J gene is TRBJ2-7, the V gene TRBV12-5; D perhaps matches TRBD1 (5 bases). Germline CDR1 and CDR2: LGHNT and FRNRAP. The CDR3 loop spans 13 amino acids. V dropped 5 bases and J dropped 3 bases, with 11 bases sitting between them. This CDR3 reads CASGTRVDYEQYF. CDR3 bases: TGTGCTAGTGGTACCAGGGTGGACTACGAGCAGTACTTC.

The chain carries TRBV4-3 and TRBJ2-1; 10 nucleotides line up with TRBD2. Germline CDR1 is LGHNA and CDR2 is YSLEER. The CDR3 is 17 amino acids. V shed 0 bases, J shed 7 bases, and the junction held 9 bases outside the gene matches. This chain's CDR3 is CASSQDLGHSGGNEQFF. The CDR3 DNA reads as TGCGCCAGCAGCCAAGATCTAGGACATAGCGGGGGGAATGAGCAGTTCTTC.

The chain combines TRBV6-1 with TRBJ2-1; D is possibly TRBD1 or TRBD2 (5 bases each). The CDR3 has 13 residues. The germline V gene has CDR1 MNHNS and CDR2 SASEGT. V was pared by 2 bases and J by 13 bases, with 15 bases between. CDR3 loop: CASSERGDPDQFF. The CDR3 nucleotides read TGTGCCAGCAGTGAACGAGGGGATCCCGACCAGTTCTTC.

Comments on this clonotype: The junction departs from germline at one end; a sequencing error may be responsible. The chain uses TRBV30 and TRBJ1-1; no firm D call. Germline loops: CDR1 GTSNPN, CDR2 SVGIG (reference sequence). The CDR3 totals 11 residues. The CDR3: CAGSGGVDAFF. The CDR3 nucleotides are TGTGCCGGGAGTGGTGGCGTGGACGCTTTCTTT.

This clonotype has just one count. The V gene is TRBV29-1, the J gene TRBJ2-3; no firm D call. Germline CDR1 and CDR2: SQVTM and ANQGSEA. Trimming shortened V by 6 bases and J by 2 bases, and 15 bases separated the two germline ends. CDR3 length: 14 amino acids. As DNA, the CDR3 is TGCAGCGTCCTCCGAGACCCGGACACAGATACGCAGTATTTT. This sequence encodes CSVLRDPDTDTQYF.

The rearrangement uses TRBV7-2 and TRBJ2-5; TRBD2 aligns across 8 bases. V trimming: 1 base; J trimming: 1 base; junction bases outside the gene matches: 2. Per the germline V gene, CDR1 is SGHTA and CDR2 is FQGNSA. This CDR3 is built from 15 residues. The CDR3 reads CASSLGGGLQETQYF. DNA for the CDR3: TGTGCCAGCAGCTTAGGCGGGGGGCTCCAAGAGACCCAGTACTTC.

The chain uses TRBV27 and TRBJ1-2; tentative D call: TRBD1 (6 bases). Deletions cut 6 bases from V and 7 bases from J, with 15 bases between. Germline V gives CDR1 MNHEY, CDR2 SMNVEV (reference sequence). The CDR3 sequence is 13 residues long. DNA of the CDR3: TGTGCCAGCAGGGTGGGGGGCCGGTCTGGCTACACCTTC. It is translated as CASRVGGRSGYTF.

The CDR3 DNA reads as TGCAGCGTTCGAATCAATCTCCAAGAGACCCAGTACTTC. It specifies CSVRINLQETQYF. The genes are TRBV29-1 and TRBJ2-5; D remains ambiguous. The CDR3 contains 13 residues. Germline V CDR1 and CDR2: SQVTM, ANQGSEA. V was cut by 5 bases and J by 1 base, with 11 bases left in between.

The chain uses TRBV2 and TRBJ1-5; 7 nucleotides line up with TRBD1. The CDR3 has 15 residues. Unmatched junction bases numbered 10, after V lost 6 bases and J lost 5 bases. The germline V gene has CDR1 SNHLY and CDR2 FYNNEI. CDR3 sequence reads: CASRNRGEGHQPQHF. The CDR3 region has the DNA TGTGCCAGCAGGAACAGGGGCGAGGGTCATCAGCCCCAGCATTTT.

This clonotype showed up just a few times. The rearrangement uses TRBV29-1 and TRBJ2-1, with D possibly matching TRBD2 (6 bases). From germline, CDR1 is SQVTM and CDR2 ANQGSEA. There are 14 residues in the CDR3. Trimming took 3 bases from V and 0 from J, leaving 9 bases between them. CDR3 region: CSVEPTSSYNEQFF. Written as DNA, the CDR3 is TGCAGCGTTGAGCCGACTAGCTCCTACAATGAGCAGTTCTTC.

V usage is TRBV6-2 or TRBV6-3 and J usage is TRBJ2-5; maybe TRBD2 (6 bases). The DNA end favors TRBJ2-7, so the J call may be wrong. The CDR3 runs to 16 residues. Germline loops: CDR1 MNHEY, CDR2 SVGEGT. The CDR3 here is CASTIGDGGLPYEQYF. DNA of the CDR3: TGTGCCAGCACCATTGGGGATGGAGGGCTCCCCTACGAGCAGTACTTC.

The chain has TRBV10-3 and TRBJ2-5, with 7 nucleotides matching TRBD1. V trimming: 4 bases; J trimming: 5 bases; junction bases outside the gene matches: 10. This CDR3 has 15 residues. CDR1 ENHRY and CDR2 SYGVKD come from the germline V gene. CDR3 in DNA: TGTGCCATCAGTGTCTCCTCGGACAGGCCGGAGACCCAGTACTTC. It codes for CAISVSSDRPETQYF.

This chain uses TRBV11-2 with TRBJ1-2; tentative D call: TRBD1 (5 bases). The V gene lost 7 bases and the J gene lost 4 bases, with 16 bases spanning the gap. Germline CDR1 SGHAT, CDR2 FQNNGV. The CDR3 has 14 amino acids. The chain's CDR3 is CASNLGVHTYGYTF. The CDR3 bases are TGTGCCAGCAACTTGGGGGTACATACCTATGGCTACACCTTC.

This clonotype occurred a few times. The V gene is TRBV29-1, the J gene TRBJ1-2, with unresolved D. Germline CDR1 reads SQVTM; CDR2 reads ANQGSEA. V was cut by 0 bases and J by 4 bases, with 12 bases left in between. The CDR3 is 14 amino acids. The CDR3 bases are TGCAGCGTTGAAGATCGGTTAGGGCCCTATGGCTACACCTTC. The encoded protein is CSVEDRLGPYGYTF.

The CDR3 is CASSPDFPGHIYEQFF. In DNA, the CDR3 is TGCGCCAGCAGCCCCGACTTTCCGGGACATATCTACGAGCAGTTCTTC. V usage is TRBV4-3 and J usage is TRBJ2-1, with TRBD1 as a possible D gene (6 bases). V was pared by 4 bases and J by 10 bases, with 23 bases between. Germline V CDR1 and CDR2: LGHNA, YSLEER. The CDR3 is made up of 16 amino acids.

This sequence joins TRBV11-2 and TRBJ2-5, with a tentative D call TRBD2 (5 bases). CDR3 length: 13 residues. V was shortened by 8 bases and J by 2 bases, with 12 bases between the two germline ends. Germline CDR1 reads SGHAT; CDR2 reads FQNNGV. CDR3 bases: TGTGCCAGCGCGTTTCGGGGTCAAGAGACCCAGTACTTC. Translation: CASAFRGQETQYF. Complete variable domain (other parts from reference TRBV11-2 and TRBJ2-5): EAGVAQSPRYKIIEKRQSVAFWCNPISGHATLYWYQQILGQGPKLLIQFQNNGVVDDSQLPKDRFSAERLKGVDSTLKIQPAKLEDSAVYLCASAFRGQETQYFGPGTRLLVL.

This clonotype was picked up a small number of times. V usage is TRBV20-1 and J usage is TRBJ2-7; D may be TRBD1 or TRBD2 (5 bases each). Trimming took off 1 base at V and 5 bases at J, with 15 bases between the two ends. The CDR3 sequence is 14 residues long. The V gene's germline CDR1 is DFQATT and CDR2 SNEGSKA (reference sequence). The CDR3 DNA reads as TGCAGTGCTAGAGGGATAATACCGGGGCACGAGCAGTACTTC. This gives the protein CSARGIIPGHEQYF.

The sample holds a few counts of this clonotype. The chain recombines TRBV20-1 with TRBJ2-5; D ambiguous. Germline CDR1 is DFQATT and CDR2 is SNEGSKA (reference sequence). This CDR3 is 10 amino acids long. Trimming stripped 4 bases from V and 5 bases from J, with 5 bases between. The CDR3 coding sequence is TGCAGTGCTACAGCTGAGACCCAGTACTTC. This gives the protein CSATAETQYF.

The chain employs TRBV7-9 and TRBJ1-2, with D unresolved. Per the germline V gene, CDR1 is SEHNR and CDR2 is FQNEAQ (reference sequence). Trimming cost V 7 bases and J 7 bases, with 13 bases left between them. This CDR3 comprises 12 residues. CDR3 nucleotide sequence: TGTGCCAGCACCAATACCGGGAGTGGCTACACCTTC. It specifies CASTNTGSGYTF. Full variable domain (outside the CDR3, taken from reference TRBV7-9 and TRBJ1-2): DTGVSQNPRHKITKRGQNVTFRCDPISEHNRLYWYRQTLGQGPEFLTYFQNEAQLEKSRLLSDRFSAERPKGSFSTLEIQRTEQGDSAMYLCASTNTGSGYTFGSGTRLTVV.

Only one count was recorded for this clonotype. The chain couples TRBV20-1 to TRBJ2-3, with TRBD2 matching 8 bases. Germline trimming cut 3 bases from V and 0 bases from J; bases unmatched to any gene: 2. This CDR3 has 14 amino acids. Germline V gene lookup returns CDR1 DFQATT and CDR2 SNEGSKA (reference sequence). CDR3 coding DNA: TGCAGTGCTAGCCAGCGGGGGAGCACAGATACGCAGTATTTT. Residues: CSASQRGSTDTQYF.